This TCR beta chain was identified during a study of T cells in Graves' hyperthyroidism and ophthalmopathy. Study conclusions and caveats: Separating ophthalmopathy from stable hyperthyroidism was achieved by a 13 V-J model. Prediction of ophthalmopathy progression came a median roughly 6.7 months pre-onset.

Amplification targeted TCR beta CDR3 regions from RNA transcripts. HTBI primers were employed in a first-round RT-PCR of the TCR CDR3. In TCRdb, the multiplex PCR reads were re-called with MiXCR into one record per CDR3 protein. The sample shows 400,000 to 600,000 distinct CDR3 sequences, more than 20% of them seen only once. Uncontrolled infections, other autoimmune diseases, pregnancy or lactation led to exclusion of patients. Diagnostic assessment was based on clinical symptoms, serum thyroxine and TRAb, thyroid ultrasound and orbital computed tomography. In the case of this clonotype: Its matching antigen is unknown.

This TCR was recovered from a man between 18 and 29 years old with Graves' hyperthyroidism. Source material: blood.

The CDR3: CASSSRDGKNTEAFF. CDR3 DNA: TGTGCCAGCAGTTCCCGGGACGGCAAGAACACTGAAGCTTTCTTT. The genes are TRBV2 and TRBJ1-1; the D gene is possibly TRBD1 (5 bases). Germline V gene sequence: CDR1 SNHLY, CDR2 FYNNEI. Trimming cost V 5 bases and J 1 base, with 14 bases left between them. There are 15 residues in the CDR3.